This T cell receptor (beta chain) was documented in a study of T cells after yellow fever vaccination. Study results and limitations: Post-booster repertoires contained most primary-vaccination clones again (about 95% CD4, 88% CD8). A minor fraction of clonotypes spanned both CD4 and CD8 compartments. Contamination of FACS-sorted repertoires by abundant clonotypes from the bulk population could occur.

The germline V and J ends were trimmed by 8 bases and 0 bases, with 8 bases remaining between them. CDR3 size: 14 residues. Germline V gene data show CDR1 as SNHLY and CDR2 as FYNNEI. Making TCR cDNA involved 5'RACE template switching, which added UMIs and a universal primer site. TCRdb called the 5' RACE reads again in MiXCR, with one record for every CDR3 protein. The data show approximately 580,000 distinct CDR3 sequences, roughly 17% seen once. This clonotype has more than one count but fewer than ten. Its target is not known. This receptor was identified in a man between 18 and 35 years old who received the YFV17D yellow fever vaccine. The sample consisted of PBMCs, taken around 5 days after the first yellow fever vaccination. This sequence joins TRBV2 and TRBJ1-6, with D hard to call. In nucleotides, the CDR3 is TGTGCCAGCGGGCGATACTCCTATAATTCACCCCTCCACTTT. Protein sequence: CASGRYSYNSPLHF. Complete variable domain (other parts from reference TRBV2 and TRBJ1-6): EPEVTQTPSHQVTQMGQEVILRCVPISNHLYFYWYRQILGQKVEFLVSFYNNEISEKSEIFDDQFSVERPDGSNFTLKIRSTKLEDSAMYFCASGRYSYNSPLHFGNGTRLTVT.